The 9 T cell receptor beta chains below all came from one sample that was sequenced in a study of Ad26.COV2.S vaccination and SARS-CoV-2 variants. Treatment: roughly 19 received Ad26.COV2.S at low or high dose, single or two shots; 5 received placebo; per-sample allocation not given. The study sampled participants on day 63 after the first vaccine or placebo injection. The table came from immunoSEQ multiplex PCR; TCRdb's copy has only in-frame clones and leaves some out. The sample has roughly 400,000 clones; about nine tenths are singletons. The sample here was peripheral blood, taken in a trial of Ad26.COV2.S vaccine versus placebo. The origin of the receptors is a person aged 18 to 59 who received the Ad26.COV2.S COVID-19 vaccine or a placebo.

The chain uses TRBV10-3 and TRBJ2-1; TRBD2 might be the D (5 bases). Trimming removed 7 bases at V and 4 bases at J, with 11 bases between. The CDR3 contains 13 residues. In germline, CDR1 is ENHRY, CDR2 SYGVKD. The DNA of the CDR3 is TGTGCCATCACTAACACTAGTTACAATGAGCAGTTCTTC. It encodes CAITNTSYNEQFF.

This clone occurred once. The chain joins TRBV5-6 to TRBJ1-1; a weak D match, TRBD1 (5 bases). CDR3 size: 16 residues. In germline, CDR1 is SGHDT, CDR2 YYEEEE. Trimming took off 2 bases at V and 3 bases at J, with 17 bases between the two ends. The chain's CDR3 is CASSLRVGAPDTEAFF. Here the CDR3 DNA reads TGTGCCAGCAGCTTACGGGTCGGGGCGCCGGACACTGAAGCTTTCTTT. The full variable domain, in which reference TRBV5-6 and TRBJ1-1 provide the parts outside the CDR3, is DAGVTQSPTHLIKTRGQQVTLRCSPKSGHDTVSWYQQALGQGPQFIFQYYEEEERQRGNFPDRFSGHQFPNYSSELNVNALLLGDSALYLCASSLRVGAPDTEAFFGQGTRLTVV.

The chain combines TRBV5-4 with TRBJ2-7; 12 nucleotides line up with TRBD2. The CDR3 runs 14 residues. Unmatched junction bases numbered 1, after V lost 4 bases and J lost 2 bases. From germline, CDR1 is SGHNT and CDR2 YYREEE (reference sequence). CDR3 protein: CASSTSGGTYEQYF. The CDR3, as DNA: TGTGCCAGCAGCACTAGCGGGGGGACCTACGAGCAGTACTTC.

The CDR3 is CASSVHQGDAGGYTF. The DNA of the CDR3 is TGTGCCAGCAGCGTACACCAGGGCGACGCGGGTGGCTACACCTTC. This chain joins TRBV5-4 and TRBJ1-2; TRBD1 might be the D (5 bases). The CDR3 runs 15 residues. Trimming removed 4 bases from V and 7 bases from J, with 20 bases in between. Germline CDR1 SGHNT, CDR2 YYREEE (reference sequence). The whole variable domain, filled in from reference TRBV5-4 and TRBJ1-2, reads ETGVTQSPTHLIKTRGQQVTLRCSSQSGHNTVSWYQQALGQGPQFIFQYYREEENGRGNFPPRFSGLQFPNYSSELNVNALELDDSALYLCASSVHQGDAGGYTFGSGTRLTVV.

The chain recombines TRBV19 with TRBJ2-2; D not resolved. The CDR3 is made up of 13 amino acids. Between the trimmed V and J ends, which lost 7 bases and 5 bases, there was a span of 11 bases. Germline CDR1 is LNHDA and CDR2 is SQIVND (reference sequence). DNA of the CDR3: TGTGCCAGTATTCCTAGTTGGACCGGGGAGCTGTTTTTT. It specifies CASIPSWTGELFF.

The gene calls are TRBV7-9 and TRBJ2-2, with D perhaps matching TRBD1 (6 bases). Germline CDR1 reads SEHNR; CDR2 reads FQNEAQ (reference sequence). Trimming shortened V by 7 bases and J by 3 bases, and 12 bases separated the two germline ends. The CDR3 consists of 14 residues. CDR3 residues: CASIPGVDTGELFF. In DNA, the CDR3 is TGTGCCAGCATACCAGGGGTCGACACCGGGGAGCTGTTTTTT. Combining the CDR3 with reference TRBV7-9 and TRBJ2-2 gives the whole variable domain DTGVSQNPRHKITKRGQNVTFRCDPISEHNRLYWYRQTLGQGPEFLTYFQNEAQLEKSRLLSDRFSAERPKGSFSTLEIQRTEQGDSAMYLCASIPGVDTGELFFGEGSRLTVL.

The V and J genes are TRBV19 and TRBJ2-5; weak D call: TRBD2 (6 bases). Between the trimmed V and J ends, which lost 7 bases and 4 bases, there was a span of 16 bases. Germline V lookup: CDR1 LNHDA, CDR2 SQIVND (reference sequence). The CDR3 loop spans 14 amino acids. The CDR3 here is CASKRRDSIETQYF. Here the CDR3 DNA reads TGTGCCAGTAAGCGCAGGGACTCTATAGAGACCCAGTACTTC.

This chain connects TRBV7-8 to TRBJ1-3, with D possibly being TRBD1 (6 bases). This CDR3 contains 16 residues. The germline V and J ends were trimmed by 5 bases and 2 bases, with 16 bases remaining between them. CDR1 and CDR2 from the germline V gene are SGHVS and FQNEAQ. CDR3 protein: CASSGGLQDPGNTIYF. The CDR3 DNA reads as TGTGCCAGCAGCGGGGGCCTCCAGGACCCTGGAAACACCATATATTTT.

The rearrangement links TRBV25-1 to TRBJ2-3; TRBD1 aligns across 8 bases. Germline V gene lookup returns CDR1 MGHDK and CDR2 SYGVNS. The CDR3 has 11 residues. V was clipped by 4 bases and J by 9 bases; unmatched bases: 0. The CDR3 reads CASSGTGTQYF. The CDR3, as DNA: TGTGCCAGCAGTGGGACAGGGACGCAGTATTTT.